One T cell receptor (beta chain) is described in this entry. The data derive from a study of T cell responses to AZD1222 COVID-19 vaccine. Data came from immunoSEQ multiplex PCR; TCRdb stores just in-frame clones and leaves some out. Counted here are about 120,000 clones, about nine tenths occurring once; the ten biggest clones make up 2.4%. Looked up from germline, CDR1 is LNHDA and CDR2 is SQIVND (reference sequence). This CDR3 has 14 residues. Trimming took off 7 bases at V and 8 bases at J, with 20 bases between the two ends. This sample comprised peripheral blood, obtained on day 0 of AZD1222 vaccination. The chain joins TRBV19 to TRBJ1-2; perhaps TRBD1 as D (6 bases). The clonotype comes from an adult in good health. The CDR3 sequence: CASTGPQGLGGYTF. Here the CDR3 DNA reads TGTGCCAGTACTGGGCCCCAGGGGCTGGGCGGCTACACCTTC.